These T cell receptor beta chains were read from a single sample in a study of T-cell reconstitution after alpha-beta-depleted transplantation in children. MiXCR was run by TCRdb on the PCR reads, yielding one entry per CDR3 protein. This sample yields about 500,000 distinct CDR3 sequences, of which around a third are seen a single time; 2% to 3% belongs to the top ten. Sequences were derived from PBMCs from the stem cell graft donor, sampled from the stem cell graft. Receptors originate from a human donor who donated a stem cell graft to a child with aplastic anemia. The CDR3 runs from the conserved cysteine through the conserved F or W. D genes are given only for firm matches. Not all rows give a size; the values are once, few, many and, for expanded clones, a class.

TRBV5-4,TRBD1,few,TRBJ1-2,CASSPPGQGARGYTF,TGTGCCAGCAGCCCACCGGGACAGGGGGCGCGTGGCTACACCTTC
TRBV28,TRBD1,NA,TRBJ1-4,CATIPGQGSEKLFF,TGTGCCACCATCCCGGGACAGGGCAGTGAAAAACTGTTTTTT
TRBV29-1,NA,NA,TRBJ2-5,CSAYEPDGQETQYF,TGCAGCGCCTATGAGCCGGACGGCCAAGAGACCCAGTACTTC
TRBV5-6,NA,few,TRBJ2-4,CASSFSSLAKNIQYF,TGTGCCAGCAGCTTTTCGTCCTTAGCCAAAAACATTCAGTACTTC
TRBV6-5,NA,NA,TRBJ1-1,CASSYARGRSGSGGTEAFF,TGTGCCAGCAGTTACGCGCGGGGGCGGTCGGGTAGTGGAGGCACTGAAGCTTTCTTT
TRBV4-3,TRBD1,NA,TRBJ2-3,CASSQDRQGEDTQYF,TGCGCCAGCAGCCAAGATAGACAGGGTGAAGATACGCAGTATTTT
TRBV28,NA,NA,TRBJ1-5,CASRADPNQPQHF,TGTGCCAGCAGAGCGGACCCAAATCAGCCCCAGCATTTT
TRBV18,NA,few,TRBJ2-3,CASSPTVDTQYF,TGTGCCAGCTCACCGACGGTAGATACGCAGTATTTT
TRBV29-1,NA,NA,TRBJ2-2,CSVAPTGYTGELFF,TGCAGCGTTGCCCCCACGGGCTACACCGGGGAGCTGTTTTTT
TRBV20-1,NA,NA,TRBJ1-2,CSANFGDLSPKRATKEGYTF,TGCAGTGCTAACTTCGGTGATCTCTCACCGAAAAGGGCTACCAAGGAAGGCTACACCTTC
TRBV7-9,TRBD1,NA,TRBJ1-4,CASSQRTGVEKLFF,TGTGCCAGCAGCCAAAGGACAGGGGTTGAAAAACTGTTTTTT
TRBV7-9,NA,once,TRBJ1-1,CASSLELGGSEAFF,TGTGCCAGCAGCTTAGAGTTGGGGGGCTCTGAAGCTTTCTTT
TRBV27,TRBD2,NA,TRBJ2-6,CASSSLAGGGYSGANVLTF,TGTGCCAGCAGTTCACTAGCGGGAGGAGGTTACTCTGGGGCCAACGTCCTGACTTTC
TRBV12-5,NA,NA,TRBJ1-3,CASGLVGPGVNTIYF,TGTGCTAGTGGTTTGGTGGGACCTGGCGTCAACACCATATATTTT
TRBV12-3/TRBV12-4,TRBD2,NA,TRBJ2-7,CASSSSSGSSEQYF,TGTGCCAGCAGTTCATCTAGCGGGAGTTCCGAGCAGTACTTC
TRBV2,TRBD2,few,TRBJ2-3,CASSEEAGGPSDTQYF,TGTGCCAGCAGTGAGGAAGCGGGAGGGCCCTCAGATACGCAGTATTTT
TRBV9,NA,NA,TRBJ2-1,CASSVLADEQFF,TGTGCCAGCAGCGTACTTGCCGATGAGCAGTTCTTC
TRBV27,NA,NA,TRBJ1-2,CASSLSMARSYTF,TGTGCCAGCAGTTTATCGATGGCCAGGAGCTACACCTTC
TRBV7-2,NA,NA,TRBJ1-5,CASSKDRLNQPQHF,TGTGCCAGCAGCAAGGACAGACTCAATCAGCCCCAGCATTTT
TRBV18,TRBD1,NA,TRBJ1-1,CASSLGQGLGAFF,TGTGCCAGCTCACTGGGACAGGGGTTGGGAGCTTTCTTT
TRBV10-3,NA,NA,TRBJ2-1,CAIRSSQADEQFF,TGTGCCATCAGATCCTCCCAAGCGGATGAGCAGTTCTTC
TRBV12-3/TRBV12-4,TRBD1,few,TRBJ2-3,CASSSTTGTGTTDTQYF,TGTGCCAGCAGTTCGACAACCGGGACAGGGACTACAGATACGCAGTATTTT
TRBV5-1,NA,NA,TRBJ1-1,CASTRAGPNTEAFF,TGCGCCAGCACCAGGGCGGGCCCGAACACTGAAGCTTTCTTT
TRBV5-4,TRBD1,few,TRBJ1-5,CASSLQGLNNQPQHF,TGTGCCAGCAGCTTACAGGGGTTAAACAATCAGCCCCAGCATTTT
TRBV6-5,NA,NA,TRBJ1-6,CASSYSEGGSPLHF,TGTGCCAGCAGTTACTCGGAGGGAGGTTCACCCCTCCACTTT
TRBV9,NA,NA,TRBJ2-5,CASSAPEGETQYF,TGTGCCAGCAGCGCCCCGGAAGGAGAGACCCAGTACTTC
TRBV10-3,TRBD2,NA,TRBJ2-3,CAISPTSAYTDTQYF,TGTGCCATCAGCCCTACTAGCGCCTACACAGATACGCAGTATTTT
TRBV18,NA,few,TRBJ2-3,CASSDRSDTQYF,TGTGCCAGCTCGGATCGTTCAGATACGCAGTATTTT
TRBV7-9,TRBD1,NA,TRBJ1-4,CASSLGQELFF,TGTGCCAGCAGCTTGGGACAGGAGTTGTTTTTT
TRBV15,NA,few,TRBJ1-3,CATSSRTGSGNTIYF,TGTGCCACCAGCAGTCGGACCGGCTCTGGAAACACCATATATTTT
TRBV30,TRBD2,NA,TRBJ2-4,CAWSAFRTSGTAKNIQYF,TGTGCCTGGAGTGCTTTTCGGACTAGCGGGACGGCCAAAAACATTCAGTACTTC
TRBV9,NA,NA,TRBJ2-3,CASSVDGLTDTQYF,TGTGCCAGCAGCGTAGACGGACTCACAGATACGCAGTATTTT